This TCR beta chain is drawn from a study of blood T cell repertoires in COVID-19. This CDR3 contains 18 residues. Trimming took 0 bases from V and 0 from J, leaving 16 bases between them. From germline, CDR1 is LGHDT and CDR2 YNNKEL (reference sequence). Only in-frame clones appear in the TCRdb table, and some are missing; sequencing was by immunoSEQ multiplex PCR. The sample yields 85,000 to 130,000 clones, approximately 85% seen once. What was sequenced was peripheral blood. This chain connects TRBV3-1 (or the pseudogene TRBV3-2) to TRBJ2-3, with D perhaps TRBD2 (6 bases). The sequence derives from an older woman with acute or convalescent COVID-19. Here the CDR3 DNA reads TGTGCCAGCAGCCAAGAGATCTTCAGCGGGTCTAGCACAGATACGCAGTATTTT. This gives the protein CASSQEIFSGSSTDTQYF.